This entry lists 9 T cell receptor beta chains sequenced from one sample in a study of blood T cell repertoires in COVID-19. The assay was immunoSEQ multiplex PCR, and TCRdb's table has in-frame clones only and misses some. The sample consists of 55,000 to 85,000 clones, approximately 90% of them appearing once. The material sequenced was peripheral blood. All receptors come from a woman aged 18-30 years with acute or convalescent COVID-19.

The rearrangement uses TRBV11-2 and TRBJ2-1; 8 nucleotides agree with TRBD2. From germline, CDR1 is SGHAT and CDR2 FQNNGV. V gave up 6 bases and J gave up 7 bases; unmatched junction bases: 11. This CDR3 has 15 amino acids. This chain's CDR3 is CASRRNSGSRNEQFF. For the CDR3, the DNA is TGTGCCAGCAGGCGGAACAGCGGGAGCAGGAATGAGCAGTTCTTC.

The rearrangement joins TRBV6-5 to TRBJ2-2; 10 bases align to TRBD2. Germline V gene data show CDR1 as MNHEY and CDR2 as SVGAGI. V shed 2 bases and J 4 bases; nucleotides not matched to a gene: 4. The CDR3 covers 16 residues. CDR3: CASSYRAGGPTGELFF. Written as DNA, the CDR3 is TGTGCCAGCAGTTACCGAGCGGGGGGGCCCACCGGGGAGCTGTTTTTT.

The rearrangement links TRBV9 to TRBJ2-1; 10 bases are a match to TRBD2. Germline CDR1 is SGDLS and CDR2 is YYNGEE. This CDR3 contains 17 residues. V shed 0 bases and J 9 bases; nucleotides not matched to a gene: 12. CDR3 nucleotides: TGTGCCAGCAGCGTAGATGCAGCGGGAGGGTTCCGCGGTGAGCAGTTCTTC. Protein sequence: CASSVDAAGGFRGEQFF.

This rearrangement joins TRBV6-5 to TRBJ2-7, with 10 bases lining up with TRBD1. V trimming: 4 bases; J trimming: 0 bases; junction bases outside the gene matches: 3. Per the germline V gene, CDR1 is MNHEY and CDR2 is SVGAGI. CDR3 length equals 15 residues. Written as DNA, the CDR3 is TGTGCCAGCAGTTCGGGACAGGGGAGCTCCTACGAGCAGTACTTC. Translation gives CASSSGQGSSYEQYF.

CDR3 loop: CASSPHGSDTEAFF. As DNA, the CDR3 is TGTGCCAGCTCACCTCACGGGAGTGACACTGAAGCTTTCTTT. The genes are TRBV18 and TRBJ1-1; D call uncertain. Germline V gene sequence: CDR1 KGHSH, CDR2 LQKENI. The CDR3 is made up of 14 amino acids. With 3 bases removed from V and 3 bases from J, the gap between germline ends came to 11 bases. The variable domain in full, completed from reference TRBV18 and TRBJ1-1, reads NAGVMQNPRHLVRRRGQEARLRCSPMKGHSHVYWYRQLPEEGLKFMVYLQKENIIDESGMPKERFSAEFPKEGPSILRIQQVVRGDSAAYFCASSPHGSDTEAFFGQGTRLTVV.

This clone was recorded only once. V is TRBV15 and J is TRBJ2-1; 9 positions match TRBD1. Germline V CDR1 and CDR2: LNHNV, YYDKDF (reference sequence). Trimming cost V 5 bases and J 3 bases; bases outside gene matches: 8. The CDR3 totals 16 residues. The CDR3 protein is CATSDMDRGNYNEQFF. The CDR3 coding sequence is TGTGCCACCAGCGATATGGACAGGGGAAACTACAATGAGCAGTTCTTC.

The V gene is TRBV9, the J gene TRBJ1-3; D not resolved. The length of the CDR3 is 13 residues. The V end was cut by 4 bases, the J end by 3 bases, with 8 bases between. CDR1 is SGDLS, CDR2 YYNGEE, per germline. CDR3 amino acids: CASSPGGGNTIYF. Here the CDR3 DNA reads TGTGCCAGCAGCCCAGGAGGTGGAAACACCATATATTTT.

This clone occurred a few times. V and J are TRBV2 and TRBJ2-7, with TRBD1 identical over 7 bases. Unmatched junction bases numbered 5, after V lost 4 bases and J lost 2 bases. The CDR3 totals 14 residues. In germline, CDR1 is SNHLY, CDR2 FYNNEI. The CDR3 sequence is CASSVGQATYEQYF. Written as DNA, the CDR3 is TGTGCCAGCAGTGTCGGACAGGCCACCTACGAGCAGTACTTC.

The chain is built from TRBV7-2 and TRBJ1-5; 10 bases fit TRBD1. CDR1 is SGHTA, CDR2 FQGNSA, per germline. The CDR3 sequence is 15 residues long. Trimming cost V 2 bases and J 5 bases; bases outside gene matches: 3. CDR3 region: CASSLRQGADQPQHF. The CDR3 nucleotides are TGTGCCAGCAGCTTAAGACAGGGGGCTGATCAGCCCCAGCATTTT. Based on the CDR3 plus reference TRBV7-2 and TRBJ1-5, the full variable domain is GAGVSQSPSNKVTEKGKDVELRCDPISGHTALYWYRQSLGQGLEFLIYFQGNSAPDKSGLPSDRFSAERTGGSVSTLTIQRTQQEDSAVYLCASSLRQGADQPQHFGDGTRLSIL.